This T cell receptor beta chain was documented in a study of T-cell reconstitution after alpha-beta-depleted transplantation in children. Unique molecular identifiers were incorporated during preparation of the TCRbeta library. MiXCR, applied by TCRdb to the PCR reads, yields one record per CDR3 protein. The data contain approximately 400,000 distinct CDR3 sequences, 11% of them seen just once; the ten biggest clones take up roughly 6%. This CDR3 region has 14 residues. The germline CDR1 and CDR2 sequences are SQVTM and ANQGSEA. Trimming pared 6 bases from V and 0 bases from J, leaving 15 bases between.

The J gene is TRBJ2-7, the V gene TRBV29-1, with D possibly being TRBD1 (6 bases). The source was PBMCs from the stem cell graft donor, collected from the stem cell graft. The sequence was collected from a human donor who donated a stem cell graft to a child with acute myeloid leukemia. The CDR3 spells CSVAPGTSSYEQYF. As DNA, the CDR3 is TGCAGCGTCGCCCCCGGGACATCCTCCTACGAGCAGTACTTC.